This T cell receptor beta chain comes out of a study of T-cell reconstitution after alpha-beta-depleted transplantation in children. The V end was cut by 4 bases, the J end by 5 bases, with 18 bases between. The CDR3 covers 16 residues. Germline V gene data show CDR1 as SGHTA and CDR2 as FQGNSA. Library preparation (for TCRbeta) was performed with unique molecular identifiers. MiXCR, applied by TCRdb to the PCR reads, yields one record per CDR3 protein. The sample shows 500,000 or so distinct CDR3 sequences, about 33% of them seen only once. This specimen consisted of PBMCs from the stem cell graft donor, obtained from the stem cell graft. The V call is TRBV7-2, the J call TRBJ2-1; D may be TRBD1 or TRBD2 (6 bases each). The sequence came from a human donor who donated a stem cell graft to a child with aplastic anemia. CDR3 residues: CASSSRGRRNNNEQFF. In DNA form, the CDR3 reads TGTGCCAGCAGCTCACGGGGGCGACGGAATAACAATGAGCAGTTCTTC.